The rows below give T cell receptor beta chains drawn from one sample of a study of radiotherapy plus CTLA-4 blockade in lung cancer. TCRdb's table, derived via immunoSEQ multiplex PCR, lists solely in-frame clones and lacks some. Seen here are some 70,000 clones, around four fifths observed once, and the top ten hold less than 4.5%. The material was peripheral blood, obtained from a patient treated with radiotherapy plus ipilimumab. The source of these receptors is a human donor with non-small cell lung cancer who had a partial response to radiotherapy plus ipilimumab. CDR3s include the opening cysteine and the closing phenylalanine or tryptophan. The D gene is left open where the match is weak. A clone size is listed for some rows: how often the clone was seen (once, few, many), or a class if it is expanded.

>NA|TRBD1|TRBJ1-1|TRBV7-8
TGTGCCAGCAGCGAACGGACAGGGGGGTACACTGAAGCTTTCTTT
CASSERTGGYTEAFF
>NA|NA|TRBJ2-7|TRBV28
TGTGCCAGCACCACACTTGGAGGGGACTTGGGCGAGCAGTACTTC
CASTTLGGDLGEQYF
>NA|NA|TRBJ2-3|TRBV5-1
TGCGCCAGCAGCTTCCGGGAAACAGATACGCAGTATTTT
CASSFRETDTQYF
>NA|TRBD2|TRBJ2-7|TRBV2
TGTGCCAGCACTGGCGGGAGCTCCTACGAGCAGTACTTC
CASTGGSSYEQYF
>few|TRBD1|TRBJ1-1|TRBV30
TGTGCCTGGAACATCGGGACAGGGGGCACTGAAGCTTTCTTT
CAWNIGTGGTEAFF
>NA|NA|TRBJ2-7|TRBV7-9
TGTGCCAGCAGCTTGGAGAGCTCCTACGAGCAGTACTTC
CASSLESSYEQYF
>NA|TRBD1|TRBJ1-2|TRBV5-1
TGCGCCAGCAGCCACCCCCAGACAGGGGATAGCTACACCTTC
CASSHPQTGDSYTF
>NA|NA|TRBJ1-2|TRBV6-1
TGTGCCAGCAGTGAAGCAGGGGATCATAACGGCTACACCTTC
CASSEAGDHNGYTF
>NA|NA|TRBJ1-1|TRBV28
TGTGCCAGCAGGAGGAGGGGAGCTCAAGCTTTCTTT
CASRRRGAQAFF
>NA|TRBD2|TRBJ2-5|TRBV7-2
TGTGCCAGCAGCTTAGCATGGACTAGCGGGAGCGGGGAGACCCAGTACTTC
CASSLAWTSGSGETQYF
>NA|NA|TRBJ2-5|TRBV5-6
TGTGCCAGCAGCCGCCCCGGAGTCCGAGGGGGCCAAGAGACCCAGTACTTC
CASSRPGVRGGQETQYF
>NA|TRBD2|TRBJ2-1|TRBV11-2
TGTGCCAGCAGCTACATCCGGGGGGCCTACAATGAGCAGTTCTTC
CASSYIRGAYNEQFF
>NA|NA|TRBJ2-7|TRBV20-1
TGCAGTGCTAGTCGCGACTACGAGCAGTACTTC
CSASRDYEQYF
>once|NA|TRBJ2-7|TRBV5-1
TGCGCCAGCAGCCCAACCGGGAGCTCCTACGAGCAGTACTTC
CASSPTGSSYEQYF
>NA|NA|TRBJ2-3|TRBV2
TGTGCCACCCTCGATCGGGGAGAGGGAGATACGCAGTATTTT
CATLDRGEGDTQYF
>NA|TRBD2|TRBJ2-7|TRBV6-5
TGTGCCAGCAGCGCTAGCGGGAGTGGTTCCTACGAGCAGTACTTC
CASSASGSGSYEQYF
>NA|TRBD1|TRBJ1-2|TRBV29-1
TGCAGCGTCGAAGGACAGGAGGTCAACTATGGCTACACCTTC
CSVEGQEVNYGYTF
>NA|NA|TRBJ1-5|TRBV28
TGTGCCAGCAGTGGCCTTCAGGGTTTCGGTCAGCCCCAGCATTTT
CASSGLQGFGQPQHF
>NA|TRBD1|TRBJ2-5|TRBV19
TGTGCCAGTAGTATCTTCGGACAGGGTAAAGAGACCCAGTACTTC
CASSIFGQGKETQYF
>few|NA|TRBJ1-5|TRBV6-1
TGTGCCATCAGTGTTGGCGGAGAAGCCAATCAGCCCCAGCATTTT
CAISVGGEANQPQHF
>NA|TRBD1|TRBJ1-5|TRBV6-1
TGTGCCAGCAGTGAACGGGACAGAGATCAGCCCCAGCATTTT
CASSERDRDQPQHF
>NA|NA|TRBJ2-5|TRBV2
TGTGCCAGCAGTGTACAAGGACAGCCCCAAGAGACCCAGTACTTC
CASSVQGQPQETQYF
>NA|NA|TRBJ1-5|TRBV5-8
TGTGCCAGCAGCTTCTCGGGGGATCAGTCATTCGATCAGCCCCAGCATTTT
CASSFSGDQSFDQPQHF
>NA|NA|TRBJ1-1|TRBV11-2
TGTGCCAGCAGCCCGAGCTCAGGAGGGTCTGAAGCTTTCTTT
CASSPSSGGSEAFF
>once|NA|TRBJ1-5|TRBV5-5
TGTGCCAGCAGCTTGGTGGCGGGACTTAGCAATCAGCCCCAGCATTTT
CASSLVAGLSNQPQHF
>NA|TRBD1|TRBJ2-7|TRBV28
TGTGCCAGCAGTTTAACGAGACAGGGGGCGCGCGAGCAGTACTTC
CASSLTRQGAREQYF
>NA|NA|TRBJ2-7|TRBV7-2
TGTGCCAGCAGCTTAGCGGGGGCAGAGAATTACGAGCAGTACTTC
CASSLAGAENYEQYF
>once|NA|TRBJ2-3|TRBV4-2
TGTGCCAGCAGCCACACATGGTCTAGCACAGATACGCAGTATTTT
CASSHTWSSTDTQYF
>once|TRBD2|TRBJ2-3|TRBV30
TGTGCCTGGGGGGGGGTAGCGGGCTACACAGATACGCAGTATTTT
CAWGGVAGYTDTQYF
>NA|NA|TRBJ1-5|TRBV5-1
TGCGCCAGCAGCTTGGATGGCAGCAATCAGCCCCAGCATTTT
CASSLDGSNQPQHF
>NA|NA|TRBJ2-3|TRBV23-1
TGCGCCAGCAGTCATTCTAATACGCAGTATTTT
CASSHSNTQYF
>NA|TRBD1|TRBJ2-7|TRBV27
TGTGCCAGCAGTTTGGGACAGAGCTACGAGCAGTACTTC
CASSLGQSYEQYF
>NA|TRBD2|TRBJ2-7|TRBV7-2
TGTGCCAGCAGCTTAGGACTAGCGGGGGATTACGAGCAGTACTTC
CASSLGLAGDYEQYF
>NA|NA|TRBJ1-1|TRBV4-1
TGCGCCAGCAGCCACCCCAGGAGGCCTGAAGCTTTCTTT
CASSHPRRPEAFF
>once|NA|TRBJ1-4|TRBV29-1
TGCAGCGTCGAGGGATATCGGAACGAAAAACTGTTTTTT
CSVEGYRNEKLFF
>NA|NA|TRBJ2-1|TRBV19
TGTGCCAGTAAGGGGAACAATGAGCAGTTCTTC
CASKGNNEQFF
>NA|TRBD2|TRBJ2-1|TRBV7-9
TGTGCCAGCAGCTTAGGCCCTAGCGGGAATACAATGAGGCAGTTCTTC
CASSLGPSGNTMRQFF
>NA|NA|TRBJ2-3|TRBV7-2
TGTGCCAGCAGCCCCTACGGGGATACGCAGTATTTT
CASSPYGDTQYF
>NA|TRBD1|TRBJ2-5|TRBV18
TGTGCCAGCTCACCGACAGGGGAGGAGACCCAGTACTTC
CASSPTGEETQYF
>NA|TRBD2|TRBJ2-3|TRBV4-2
TGTGCCAGCAGCCAAGGGAGGACTAGCGGCCTGGATACGCAGTATTTT
CASSQGRTSGLDTQYF
>NA|TRBD2|TRBJ2-2|TRBV27
TGTGCCAGCGGGCTAGCGGGAGTCGTCGGGGAGCTGTTTTTT
CASGLAGVVGELFF
>NA|NA|TRBJ2-5|TRBV19
TGTGCCAGTAGCCCGGGACTCTACCAAGAGACCCAGTACTTC
CASSPGLYQETQYF
>once|NA|TRBJ2-6|TRBV7-3
TGTGCCTCCGGCGACACAGCTGGGGCCAACGTCCTGACTTTC
CASGDTAGANVLTF
>NA|NA|TRBJ2-1|TRBV19
TGTGCCAGTAGTAGGGGCGGATACTCCTACAATGAGCAGTTCTTC
CASSRGGYSYNEQFF
>NA|TRBD1|TRBJ1-6|TRBV30
TGTGCCTGGAGTGTATCAGGGGGGAATTCACCCCTCCACTTT
CAWSVSGGNSPLHF
>NA|NA|TRBJ1-5|TRBV18
TGTGCCAGCTCACCGGGACTCAATCAGCCCCAGCATTTT
CASSPGLNQPQHF
>NA|TRBD1|TRBJ2-1|TRBV7-6
TGTGCCAGCAGCTCCGGGACAGAGTACAATGAGCAGTTCTTC
CASSSGTEYNEQFF
>NA|TRBD2|TRBJ2-2|TRBV2
TGTGCCAGCAGAACAAGCGGGAGGACGAACACCGGGGAGCTGTTTTTT
CASRTSGRTNTGELFF
>NA|NA|TRBJ2-1|TRBV27
TGTGCCAGCAGGGTAACGAGCAATGAGCAGTTCTTC
CASRVTSNEQFF
>NA|NA|TRBJ2-7|TRBV7-2
TGTGCCAGCAGCTCTTCAGCGGGTAAACCCTACGAGCAGTACTTC
CASSSSAGKPYEQYF
>NA|NA|TRBJ2-2|TRBV5-4
TGTGCCAGCAGCCCGTCTAGGATTACCGGGGAGCTGTTTTTT
CASSPSRITGELFF
>NA|NA|TRBJ2-7|TRBV29-1
TGCAGCGTTGAAGATGAAAGCGGGCAAAGCTCCTACGAGCAGTACTTC
CSVEDESGQSSYEQYF
>NA|TRBD2|TRBJ2-1|TRBV14
TGTGCCAGCAGCCAAGAAGTTTGGGAAACTAGCGGGATATTATACAATGAGCAGTTCTTC
CASSQEVWETSGILYNEQFF
>NA|NA|TRBJ1-4|TRBV6-6
TGTGCCAGCAGTTGGGGCCCGAGTGAAAAACTGTTTTTT
CASSWGPSEKLFF
>medium-sized|TRBD1|TRBJ2-7|TRBV6-5
TGTGCCAGCAGTTCCACACGGACAGGGAGCTACGAGCAGTACTTC
CASSSTRTGSYEQYF
>NA|NA|TRBJ2-4|TRBV10-2
TGCGCCAGCAGTGAGCCCTTGGGCAGGGCCAAAAACATTCAGTACTTC
CASSEPLGRAKNIQYF
>NA|TRBD2|TRBJ2-2|TRBV2
TGTGCCAGCATCGACGGGATAGCGGGAGCCAAGGACACCGGGGAGCTGTTTTTT
CASIDGIAGAKDTGELFF
>NA|NA|TRBJ2-2|TRBV9
TGTGCCAGCAGCGTAGGGTCAGGGACCGGGGAGCTGTTTTTT
CASSVGSGTGELFF
>NA|NA|TRBJ1-1|TRBV18
TGTGCCAGCTCACCACCCAGCAGGGGTGCTGAAGCTTTCTTT
CASSPPSRGAEAFF
>NA|NA|TRBJ1-4|TRBV7-2
TGTGCCAGCAGCTTTAGGGGGGGGAGTGAAAAACTGTTTTTT
CASSFRGGSEKLFF